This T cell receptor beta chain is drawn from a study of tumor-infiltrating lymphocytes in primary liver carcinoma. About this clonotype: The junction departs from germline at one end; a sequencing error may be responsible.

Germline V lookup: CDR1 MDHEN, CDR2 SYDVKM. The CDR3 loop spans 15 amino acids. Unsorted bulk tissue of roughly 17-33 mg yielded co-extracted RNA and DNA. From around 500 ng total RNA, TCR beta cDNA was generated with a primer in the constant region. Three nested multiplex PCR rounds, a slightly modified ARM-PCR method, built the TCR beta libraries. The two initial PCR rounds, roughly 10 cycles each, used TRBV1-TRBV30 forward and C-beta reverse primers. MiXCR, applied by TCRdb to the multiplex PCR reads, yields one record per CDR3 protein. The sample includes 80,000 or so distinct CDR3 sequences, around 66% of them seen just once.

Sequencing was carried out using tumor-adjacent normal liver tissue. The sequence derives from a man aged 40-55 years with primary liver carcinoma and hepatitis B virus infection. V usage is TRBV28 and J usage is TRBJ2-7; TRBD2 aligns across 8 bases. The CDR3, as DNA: TGTCCCAGCAGTTCCGGGACTAGAGGGCACCACGAGCAGTACTTC. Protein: CPSSSGTRGHHEQYF. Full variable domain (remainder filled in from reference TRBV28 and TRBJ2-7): DVKVTQSSRYLVKRTGEKVFLECVQDMDHENMFWYRQDPGLGLRLIYFSYDVKMKEKGDIPEGYSVSREKKERFSLILESASTNQTSMYLCPSSSGTRGHHEQYFGPGTRLTVT.